A single sample is the source of the 18 T cell receptor beta chains below, sequenced in a study of regulatory T cells. Amplification used 52 TRBV primers and 13 TRBJ primers. Measured with immunoSEQ multiplex PCR; TCRdb has only the in-frame clones, and not every one. Among approximately 10,000 clones, 84% were seen once, and the ten largest hold roughly a tenth. Material for sequencing was CD8+ T cells sorted from blood. The receptors shown here come from a person aged 18 to 29 with CD3G deficiency.

This chain connects TRBV6-1 to TRBJ1-2; 7 bases fit TRBD1. J gave up 4 bases and V 7 bases, and 3 bases lay outside the gene matches. The V gene's germline CDR1 is MNHNS and CDR2 SASEGT. The CDR3 totals 12 residues. CDR3 sequence reads: CASKRDSYGYTF. CDR3 sequence (DNA): TGTGCCAGCAAGAGGGACAGCTATGGCTACACCTTC.

The chain joins TRBV6-1 to TRBJ2-5; D may be TRBD2 (5 bases). With 3 bases removed from V and 11 bases from J, the gap between germline ends came to 16 bases. Germline loops: CDR1 MNHNS, CDR2 SASEGT. The CDR3 loop spans 13 amino acids. CDR3 DNA: TGTGCCAGCAGTGATTTAATGGTGAGGGAGCAGTACTTC. Its translation: CASSDLMVREQYF.

The chain joins TRBV19 to TRBJ1-5; D gene uncertain. V was pared by 3 bases and J by 0 bases, with 9 bases between. There are 15 residues in the CDR3. The V gene's germline CDR1 is LNHDA and CDR2 SQIVND (reference sequence). The CDR3 is CASSIKIYSNQPQHF. DNA for the CDR3: TGTGCCAGTAGTATTAAAATTTATAGCAATCAGCCCCAGCATTTT. Full variable domain (remainder filled in from reference TRBV19 and TRBJ1-5): DGGITQSPKYLFRKEGQNVTLSCEQNLNHDAMYWYRQDPGQGLRLIYYSQIVNDFQKGDIAEGYSVSREKKESFPLTVTSAQKNPTAFYLCASSIKIYSNQPQHFGDGTRLSIL.

This clone was seen only once. The J gene is TRBJ1-4, the V gene TRBV6-5; maybe TRBD1 (6 bases). This CDR3 spans 14 amino acids. Germline assignment: CDR1 MNHEY and CDR2 SVGAGI. V lost 6 bases to trimming and J lost 8 bases, with 16 bases between them. CDR3 DNA: TGTGCCAGCAGACATAGGGGGGGAAGGGAAAAACTGTTTTTT. Translating gives CASRHRGGREKLFF.

This clone was seen more than once but under ten times. This sequence joins TRBV7-9 and TRBJ2-1, with 13 positions matching TRBD2. This CDR3 comprises 15 residues. Germline CDR1 and CDR2: SEHNR and FQNEAQ (reference sequence). V was pared by 5 bases and J by 6 bases, with 4 bases of the junction left unmatched. CDR3 coding DNA: TGTGCCAGCAGCAGCGGACTAGCGGGAGTCAATGAGCAGTTCTTC. This encodes CASSSGLAGVNEQFF.

The V and J genes are TRBV9 and TRBJ2-5; TRBD1 might be the D (6 bases). The V gene lost 3 bases and the J gene lost 5 bases, with 17 bases spanning the gap. Germline CDR1 SGDLS, CDR2 YYNGEE. The CDR3 covers 15 residues. CDR3 in amino acids: CASSAADSSGETQYF. The CDR3 region has the DNA TGTGCCAGCAGCGCCGCGGACAGTAGTGGCGAGACCCAGTACTTC.

The rearrangement links TRBV28 to TRBJ2-7; D may be TRBD1 (5 bases). CDR1 and CDR2 from the germline V gene are MDHEN and SYDVKM. The V end lost 2 bases, the J end lost 4 bases, and 9 bases lay between the germline ends. The CDR3 runs 13 residues. CDR3 region: CASSLGARYEQYF. The CDR3 bases are TGTGCCAGCAGTTTAGGGGCTCGTTACGAGCAGTACTTC.

The rearrangement uses TRBV7-8 and TRBJ2-7, with unresolved D. This CDR3 is built from 16 residues. Germline loops: CDR1 SGHVS, CDR2 FQNEAQ. V was cut by 5 bases and J by 2 bases, with 19 bases left in between. Written as DNA, the CDR3 is TGTGCCAGCAGCCCGATGGCCTCGCCGGTACCCTACGAGCAGTACTTC. Protein sequence: CASSPMASPVPYEQYF. The variable domain in full, completed from reference TRBV7-8 and TRBJ2-7, reads GAGVSQSPRYKVAKRGQDVALRCDPISGHVSLFWYQQALGQGPEFLTYFQNEAQLDKSGLPSDRFFAERPEGSVSTLKIQRTQQEDSAVYLCASSPMASPVPYEQYFGPGTRLTVT.

V is TRBV7-8 and J is TRBJ2-3; D is ambiguous. Germline-derived CDR1 and CDR2 are SGHVS and FQNEAQ. Trimming took off 0 bases at V and 0 bases at J, with 10 bases between the two ends. The CDR3 is 16 residues long. The CDR3 DNA is TGTGCCAGCAGCTTAGCTGAAAGTATGAGCACAGATACGCAGTATTTT. It is translated as CASSLAESMSTDTQYF.

The chain employs TRBV5-1 and TRBJ2-2, with 10 nucleotides matching TRBD2. V shed 2 bases, J shed 6 bases, and the junction held 7 bases outside the gene matches. Germline lookup yields CDR1 SGHRS and CDR2 YFSETQ. This CDR3 spans 16 amino acids. The CDR3 sequence: CASSFTSGARSGELFF. In DNA, the CDR3 is TGCGCCAGCAGCTTTACTAGCGGGGCCCGTTCCGGGGAGCTGTTTTTT.

The V and J genes are TRBV6-1 and TRBJ2-1, with D tentatively TRBD2 (7 bases). This CDR3 spans 15 amino acids. Between the trimmed V and J ends, which lost 2 bases and 6 bases, there was a span of 14 bases. Germline lookup yields CDR1 MNHNS and CDR2 SASEGT. This CDR3 is CASSEWGGLGNEQFF. The DNA for the CDR3 is TGTGCCAGCAGTGAATGGGGGGGCTTGGGCAATGAGCAGTTCTTC.

V and J are TRBV27 and TRBJ1-1; a possible D gene is TRBD1 (5 bases). The CDR3 loop spans 16 amino acids. The germline V and J ends were trimmed by 4 bases and 7 bases, with 22 bases remaining between them. Germline V gene sequence: CDR1 MNHEY, CDR2 SMNVEV (reference sequence). The CDR3 loop is CASSSYSGQRRGEAFF. In nucleotides, the CDR3 is TGTGCCAGCAGTTCCTATTCGGGGCAAAGGAGAGGTGAAGCTTTCTTT.

The chain links TRBV28 to TRBJ1-4; the D is unclear. The CDR3 has 15 residues. The V gene's germline CDR1 is MDHEN and CDR2 SYDVKM. V was cut by 3 bases and J by 8 bases, with 16 bases left in between. CDR3 in DNA: TGTGCCAGCAGTTTTTCTGGAGGCCTCAAGGAAAAACTGTTTTTT. Protein product: CASSFSGGLKEKLFF.

This rearrangement joins TRBV7-9 to TRBJ2-7, with a possible D match to TRBD1 (6 bases). Between the trimmed V and J ends, which lost 0 bases and 5 bases, there was a span of 11 bases. Germline lookup yields CDR1 SEHNR and CDR2 FQNEAQ (reference sequence). The CDR3 runs to 14 residues. The CDR3 coding sequence is TGTGCCAGCAGCTTAGCAGGGGGTAGAGACGAGCAGTACTTC. Translation gives CASSLAGGRDEQYF.

The rearrangement joins TRBV13 to TRBJ2-7; D tentatively reads TRBD1 or TRBD2 (5 bases each). The germline CDR1 and CDR2 sequences are PRHDT and FYEKMQ (reference sequence). Trimming removed 5 bases from V and 6 bases from J, with 11 bases in between. The CDR3 sequence is 12 residues long. The CDR3 DNA reads TGTGCCAGCAGCACCGGGACCTCCGAGCAGTACTTC. The encoded protein is CASSTGTSEQYF.

The V and J genes are TRBV4-1 and TRBJ2-7, with a weak D call TRBD2 (5 bases). CDR3 length: 16 residues. Germline CDR1 is MGHRA and CDR2 is YSYEKL. Trimming stripped 2 bases from V and 0 bases from J, with 14 bases between. The CDR3 DNA reads TGCGCCAGCAGCCAATATGGGGAGTTGAGCTCCTACGAGCAGTACTTC. It encodes CASSQYGELSSYEQYF.

This rearrangement joins TRBV7-9 to TRBJ2-7, with a possible D match to TRBD1 (6 bases). The CDR3 length is 12 residues. The germline V and J ends were trimmed by 5 bases and 11 bases, with 16 bases remaining between them. Per germline, CDR1 SEHNR and CDR2 FQNEAQ (reference sequence). The CDR3 sequence is CASSRPQGFEYF. CDR3 DNA: TGTGCCAGCAGCCGCCCCCAGGGGTTTGAGTACTTC.

This chain links TRBV27 with TRBJ2-2; 7 bases map to TRBD1. The V and J ends lost 2 bases and 6 bases, in that order; junction bases with no gene match: 3. Germline CDR1 is MNHEY and CDR2 is SMNVEV (reference sequence). This CDR3 has 14 residues. CDR3 sequence reads: CASSLKRGPGELFF. CDR3 nucleotide sequence: TGTGCCAGCAGTTTAAAAAGGGGGCCCGGGGAGCTGTTTTTT.